Below, 11 T cell receptor beta chains from the same sample are listed, as sequenced in a study of cytomegalovirus exposure and HLA in healthy donors. Amplification used 60 Vbeta primers and 13 Jbeta primers. Sequencing used immunoSEQ multiplex PCR; TCRdb keeps in-frame clones, though not all of them. The table has approximately 100,000 clones, 60% to 80% seen once. Sequenced input: PBMCs. The source of these receptors is a man in his forties or fifties in good health and CMV-seropositive.

V is TRBV27 and J is TRBJ1-5; TRBD1 is a possible D gene (5 bases). Germline values: CDR1 MNHEY, CDR2 SMNVEV (reference sequence). V lost 1 base and J lost 6, with 10 bases in between. The CDR3 sequence is 14 residues long. CDR3 sequence (DNA): TGTGCCAGCAGTTTATTTGGGGCGAGTCAGCCCCAGCATTTT. It specifies CASSLFGASQPQHF.

In DNA form, the CDR3 reads TGTGCCTGGGGTCGGGGGACGGGGACAGTCTTATTCCTAAACACTGAAGCTTTCTTT. It yields the protein CAWGRGTGTVLFLNTEAFF. V and J are TRBV30 and TRBJ1-1; 7 bases agree with TRBD1. The germline V gene encodes CDR1 GTSNPN and CDR2 SVGIG (reference sequence). V was pared by 5 bases and J by 2 bases, with 23 bases of the junction left unmatched. The CDR3 covers 19 residues.

The chain has TRBV5-1 and TRBJ2-2, with TRBD2 matching over 12 bases. The CDR3 is made up of 17 amino acids. After removal of 0 bases from V and 3 bases from J, the junction contained 3 bases not matched to a gene. Germline CDR1 and CDR2: SGHRS and YFSETQ. The CDR3 nucleotides are TGCGCCAGCAGCTTGGGACTAGCGGGAGCACACACCGGGGAGCTGTTTTTT. The encoded protein is CASSLGLAGAHTGELFF. Together with reference TRBV5-1 and TRBJ2-2, the CDR3 gives the full variable domain: KAGVTQTPRYLIKTRGQQVTLSCSPISGHRSVSWYQQTPGQGLQFLFEYFSETQRNKGNFPGRFSGRQFSNSRSEMNVSTLELGDSALYLCASSLGLAGAHTGELFFGEGSRLTVL.

This clone has a handful of counts. J is TRBJ2-5 and V is TRBV7-9, with D possibly being TRBD2 (6 bases). The J call may be in error: the DNA end matches TRBJ2-7 better. The germline V gene has CDR1 SEHNR and CDR2 FQNEAQ (reference sequence). The CDR3 spans 16 residues. CDR3 sequence reads: CASSLSLGGSSYEQYF. The DNA for the CDR3 is TGTGCCAGCAGCTTAAGTTTGGGGGGAAGCTCCTACGAGCAGTACTTC.

The chain has TRBV18 and TRBJ2-3, with D unresolved. The CDR3 is 14 amino acids. V lost 0 bases to trimming and J lost 2 bases, with 6 bases between them. Germline lookup yields CDR1 KGHSH and CDR2 LQKENI. The CDR3 here is CASSPPTYTDTQYF. As DNA, the CDR3 is TGTGCCAGCTCACCACCGACTTACACAGATACGCAGTATTTT. Looking up the rest from reference TRBV18 and TRBJ2-3 gives the full variable domain: NAGVMQNPRHLVRRRGQEARLRCSPMKGHSHVYWYRQLPEEGLKFMVYLQKENIIDESGMPKERFSAEFPKEGPSILRIQQVVRGDSAAYFCASSPPTYTDTQYFGPGTRLTVL.

V gene TRBV19 combines with J gene TRBJ2-5, with 9 bases matching TRBD2. The J segment lost 0 bases and the V segment lost 3 bases, leaving 2 bases of the junction unmatched. This CDR3 spans 15 amino acids. Per the germline V gene, CDR1 is LNHDA and CDR2 is SQIVND (reference sequence). This chain's CDR3 is CASSILAGNQETQYF. The CDR3, as DNA: TGTGCCAGTAGTATCCTAGCGGGAAACCAAGAGACCCAGTACTTC.

The CDR3 nucleotides read TGTGCCTGGAGTGTAAGGAGTTTGGAACGAGCCAAAAACATTCAGTACTTC. Translation gives CAWSVRSLERAKNIQYF. V and J are TRBV30 and TRBJ2-4; no definite D call. This CDR3 spans 17 amino acids. Trimming took off 0 bases at V and 0 bases at J, with 15 bases between the two ends. The germline CDR1 and CDR2 sequences are GTSNPN and SVGIG (reference sequence).

The rearrangement joins TRBV11-2 to TRBJ2-5; TRBD1 matches 8 bases. The CDR3 is 15 amino acids. Losses at the gene ends were 1 base for V and 4 bases for J; bases not matched to a gene: 5. Germline values: CDR1 SGHAT, CDR2 FQNNGV. The CDR3 DNA reads TGTGCCAGCAGCTTAGGGACAGGGTTTGGAGAGACCCAGTACTTC. Translated: CASSLGTGFGETQYF. Full variable domain (rest looked up from reference TRBV11-2 and TRBJ2-5): EAGVAQSPRYKIIEKRQSVAFWCNPISGHATLYWYQQILGQGPKLLIQFQNNGVVDDSQLPKDRFSAERLKGVDSTLKIQPAKLEDSAVYLCASSLGTGFGETQYFGPGTRLLVL.

V and J are TRBV19 and TRBJ1-5, with D possibly matching TRBD1 (6 bases). V lost 10 bases to trimming and J lost 1 base, with 14 bases between them. Germline CDR1 is LNHDA and CDR2 is SQIVND (reference sequence). The CDR3 is made up of 14 amino acids. The CDR3: CATSQGNSNQPQHF. Written as DNA, the CDR3 is TGTGCCACCTCACAGGGCAACAGCAATCAGCCCCAGCATTTT.

This clone was seen only a few times. This chain connects TRBV6-1 to TRBJ1-1, with a possible D match to TRBD1 (6 bases). The length of the CDR3 is 14 residues. The V gene lost 6 bases and the J gene lost 4 bases, with 15 bases spanning the gap. CDR1 MNHNS and CDR2 SASEGT come from the germline V gene. In nucleotides, the CDR3 is TGTGCCAGCAGACCTACAGGGCGGGCCACTGAAGCTTTCTTT. Its protein product is CASRPTGRATEAFF.

This chain uses TRBV28 with TRBJ2-7; tentatively, D is TRBD2 (5 bases). V shed 10 bases and J shed 3 bases, with 16 bases lying between them. From germline, CDR1 is MDHEN and CDR2 SYDVKM. CDR3 length equals 13 residues. The CDR3 DNA is TGTGCCACAGGACTGTCCCCAAGCTACGAGCAGTACTTC. Amino acids: CATGLSPSYEQYF.